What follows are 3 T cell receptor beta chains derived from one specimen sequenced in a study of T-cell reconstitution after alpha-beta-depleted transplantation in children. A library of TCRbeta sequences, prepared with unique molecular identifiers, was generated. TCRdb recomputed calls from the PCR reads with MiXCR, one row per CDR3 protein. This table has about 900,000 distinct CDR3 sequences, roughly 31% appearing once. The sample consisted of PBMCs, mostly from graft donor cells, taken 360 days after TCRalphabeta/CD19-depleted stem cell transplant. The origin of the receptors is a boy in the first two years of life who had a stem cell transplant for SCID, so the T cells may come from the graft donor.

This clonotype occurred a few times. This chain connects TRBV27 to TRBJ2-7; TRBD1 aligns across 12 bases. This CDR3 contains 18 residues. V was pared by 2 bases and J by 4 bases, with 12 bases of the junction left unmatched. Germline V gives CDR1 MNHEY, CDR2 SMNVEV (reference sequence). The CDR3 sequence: CASSLRGQGAYIGYEQYF. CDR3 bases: TGTGCCAGCAGTTTACGGGGACAGGGGGCGTACATCGGGTACGAGCAGTACTTC.

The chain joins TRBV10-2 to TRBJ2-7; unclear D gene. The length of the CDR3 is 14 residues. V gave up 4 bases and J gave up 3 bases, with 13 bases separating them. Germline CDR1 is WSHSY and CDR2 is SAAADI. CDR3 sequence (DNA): TGCGCCAGCAGTGGAAAGGGCAGTGTCTACGAGCAGTACTTC. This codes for CASSGKGSVYEQYF.

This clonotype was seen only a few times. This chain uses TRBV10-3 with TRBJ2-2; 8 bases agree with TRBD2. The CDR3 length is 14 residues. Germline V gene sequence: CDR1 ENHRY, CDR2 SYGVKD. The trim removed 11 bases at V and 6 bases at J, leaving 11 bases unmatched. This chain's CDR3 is CAVAGTSPPGELFF. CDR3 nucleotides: TGTGCCGTTGCCGGGACTAGTCCCCCCGGGGAGCTGTTTTTT.